Reported below is one T cell receptor (beta chain). Its cognate antigen is unknown. This CDR3 has 16 residues. Trimming cost V 6 bases and J 0 bases, with 16 bases left between them. CDR1 and CDR2 from the germline V gene are SGHKS and YYEKEE (reference sequence). The data stem from a study of PD-1 blockade in classical Hodgkin lymphoma. This table comes from immunoSEQ multiplex PCR, and its TCRdb copy is limited to in-frame clones, with some not included. The sample carries under 40,000 clones, 88% recorded once. Study-level results: The origin of the repertoire differences remains undefined, with disease activity or prior therapy as possible causes. A reduction in baseline TCR diversity was reportedly seen in newly diagnosed patients relative to healthy donors.

Time point: newly diagnosed, previously untreated cHL patient sample. With magnetic negative selection, CD4+ T cells were purified from PBMCs that had been thawed. The study compared against PBMCs from newly diagnosed, untreated classical Hodgkin lymphoma. J is TRBJ2-1 and V is TRBV5-5, with D perhaps being TRBD1 or TRBD2 (7 bases each). This TCR was recovered from a human donor with classical Hodgkin lymphoma. The source material was CD4+ T cells from blood. The CDR3 DNA reads as TGTGCCAGCATCCCCCAGGGGGGGAGCTCCTACAATGAGCAGTTCTTC. This sequence encodes CASIPQGGSSYNEQFF.